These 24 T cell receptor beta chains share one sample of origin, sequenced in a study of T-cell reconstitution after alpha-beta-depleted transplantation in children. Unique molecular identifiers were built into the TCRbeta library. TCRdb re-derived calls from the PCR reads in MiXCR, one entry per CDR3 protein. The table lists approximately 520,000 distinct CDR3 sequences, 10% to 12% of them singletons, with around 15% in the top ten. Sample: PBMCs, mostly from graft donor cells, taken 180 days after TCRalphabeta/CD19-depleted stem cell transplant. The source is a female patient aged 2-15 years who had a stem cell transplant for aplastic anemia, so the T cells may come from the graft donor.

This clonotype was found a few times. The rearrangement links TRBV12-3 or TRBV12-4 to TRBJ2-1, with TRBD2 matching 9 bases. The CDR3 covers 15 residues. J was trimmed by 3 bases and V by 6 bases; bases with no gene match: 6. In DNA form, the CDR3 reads TGTGCCAGCAGCCCTCCGACTAGCGGCTACAATGAGCAGTTCTTC. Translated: CASSPPTSGYNEQFF.

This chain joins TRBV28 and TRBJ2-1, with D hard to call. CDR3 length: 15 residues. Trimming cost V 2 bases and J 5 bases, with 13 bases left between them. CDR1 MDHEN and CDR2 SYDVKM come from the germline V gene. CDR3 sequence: CASSLGDPINNEQFF. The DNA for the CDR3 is TGTGCCAGCAGTTTAGGCGACCCAATAAACAATGAGCAGTTCTTC.

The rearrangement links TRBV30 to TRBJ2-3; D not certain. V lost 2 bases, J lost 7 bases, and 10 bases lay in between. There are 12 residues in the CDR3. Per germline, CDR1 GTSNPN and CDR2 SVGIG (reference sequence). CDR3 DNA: TGTGCCTGGAGTATGATGGCCAATACGCAGTATTTT. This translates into CAWSMMANTQYF. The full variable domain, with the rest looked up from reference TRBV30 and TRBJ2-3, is SQTIHQWPATLVQPVGSPLSLECTVEGTSNPNLYWYRQAAGRGLQLLFYSVGIGQISSEVPQNLSASRPQDRQFILSSKKLLLSDSGFYLCAWSMMANTQYFGPGTRLTVL.

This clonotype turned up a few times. CDR3 in amino acids: CASSSLGAGGRNEQFF. DNA of the CDR3: TGTGCCAGCAGTTCCTTGGGGGCGGGAGGGCGCAATGAGCAGTTCTTC. This chain connects TRBV6-5 to TRBJ2-1; the match to TRBD2 covers 9 bases. The CDR3 length is 16 residues. Germline V gene data show CDR1 as MNHEY and CDR2 as SVGAGI. Trimming cost V 4 bases and J 6 bases; bases outside gene matches: 10.

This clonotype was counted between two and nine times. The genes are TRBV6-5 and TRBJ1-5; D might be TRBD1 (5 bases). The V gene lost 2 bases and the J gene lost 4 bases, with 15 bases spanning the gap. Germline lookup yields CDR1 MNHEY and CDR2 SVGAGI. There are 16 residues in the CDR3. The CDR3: CASSYEGSSWNQPQHF. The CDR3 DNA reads TGTGCCAGCAGTTACGAGGGGAGTTCGTGGAATCAGCCCCAGCATTTT.

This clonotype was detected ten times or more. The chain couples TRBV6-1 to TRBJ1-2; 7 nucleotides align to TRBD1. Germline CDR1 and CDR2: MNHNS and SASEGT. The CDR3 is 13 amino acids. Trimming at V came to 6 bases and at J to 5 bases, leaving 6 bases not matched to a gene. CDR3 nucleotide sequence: TGTGCCAGCAGCCCTACAGGGGCTTATGGCTACACCTTC. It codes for CASSPTGAYGYTF.

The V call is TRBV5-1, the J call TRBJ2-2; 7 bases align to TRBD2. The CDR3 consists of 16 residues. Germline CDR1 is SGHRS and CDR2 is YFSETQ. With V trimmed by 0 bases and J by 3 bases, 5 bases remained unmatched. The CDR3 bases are TGCGCCAGCAGCTTGGCCCTAGCGGAGTACACCGGGGAGCTGTTTTTT. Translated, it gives CASSLALAEYTGELFF.

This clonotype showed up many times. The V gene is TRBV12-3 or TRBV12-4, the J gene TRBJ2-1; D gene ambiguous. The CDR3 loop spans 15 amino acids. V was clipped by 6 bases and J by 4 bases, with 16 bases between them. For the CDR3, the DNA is TGTGCCAGCAGCCCCAGTCTATCCCCTTACAATGAGCAGTTCTTC. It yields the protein CASSPSLSPYNEQFF.

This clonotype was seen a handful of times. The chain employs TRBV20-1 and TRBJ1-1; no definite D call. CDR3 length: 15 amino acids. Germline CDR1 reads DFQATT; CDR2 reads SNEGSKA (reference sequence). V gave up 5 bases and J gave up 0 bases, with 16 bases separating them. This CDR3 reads CSALTNRPLNTEAFF. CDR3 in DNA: TGCAGTGCTCTAACTAATCGCCCCCTGAACACTGAAGCTTTCTTT.

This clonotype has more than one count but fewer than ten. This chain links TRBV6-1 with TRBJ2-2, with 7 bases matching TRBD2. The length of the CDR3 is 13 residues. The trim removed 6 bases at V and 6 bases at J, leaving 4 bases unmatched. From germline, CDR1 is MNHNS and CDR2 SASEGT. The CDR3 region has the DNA TGTGCCAGCAGGGAGACTAGCTCCGGGGAGCTGTTTTTT. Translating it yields CASRETSSGELFF.

CDR3 DNA: TGTGCCACCAGCAGAGATTTACTCTCCGGGAGCTCCTACAATGAGCAGTTCTTC. Protein product: CATSRDLLSGSSYNEQFF. The J gene is TRBJ2-1, the V gene TRBV15, with a tentative D call TRBD2 (6 bases). V lost 0 bases to trimming and J lost 0 bases, with 15 bases between them. The CDR3 spans 18 residues. Germline CDR1 LNHNV, CDR2 YYDKDF (reference sequence).

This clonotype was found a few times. CDR3 nucleotide sequence: TGTGCCAGCAGCCCGGGGGGCGTACCCTACGAGCAGTACTTC. Encoded protein: CASSPGGVPYEQYF. The rearrangement joins TRBV4-2 to TRBJ2-7; the D gene is possibly TRBD2 (7 bases). The CDR3 consists of 14 residues. V dropped 4 bases and J dropped 2 bases, with 12 bases sitting between them. In germline, CDR1 is LGHNA, CDR2 YNFKEQ.

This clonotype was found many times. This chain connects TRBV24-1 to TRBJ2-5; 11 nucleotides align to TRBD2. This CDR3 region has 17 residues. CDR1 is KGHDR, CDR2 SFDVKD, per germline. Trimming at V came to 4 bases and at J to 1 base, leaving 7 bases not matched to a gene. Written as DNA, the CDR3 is TGTGCCACCAGTGAGAGACTAGCGGGACTAGGCCAAGAGACCCAGTACTTC. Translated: CATSERLAGLGQETQYF.

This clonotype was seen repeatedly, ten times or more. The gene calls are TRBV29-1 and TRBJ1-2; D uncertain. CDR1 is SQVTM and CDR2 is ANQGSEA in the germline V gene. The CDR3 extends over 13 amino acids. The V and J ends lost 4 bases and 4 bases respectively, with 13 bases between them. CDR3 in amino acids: CSVGTRRPYGYTF. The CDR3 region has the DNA TGCAGCGTTGGTACCAGGAGACCCTATGGCTACACCTTC. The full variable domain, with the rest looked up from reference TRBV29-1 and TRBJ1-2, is SAVISQKPSRDICQRGTSLTIQCQVDSQVTMMFWYRQQPGQSLTLIATANQGSEATYESGFVIDKFPISRPNLTFSTLTVSNMSPEDSSIYLCSVGTRRPYGYTFGSGTRLTVV.

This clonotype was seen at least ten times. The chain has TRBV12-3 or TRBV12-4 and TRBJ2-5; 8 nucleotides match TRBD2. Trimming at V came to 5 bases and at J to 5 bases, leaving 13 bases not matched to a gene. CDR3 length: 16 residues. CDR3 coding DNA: TGTGCCAGCAGTCGCGGGACTAGAGAGGTGTCCGAGACCCAGTACTTC. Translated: CASSRGTREVSETQYF.

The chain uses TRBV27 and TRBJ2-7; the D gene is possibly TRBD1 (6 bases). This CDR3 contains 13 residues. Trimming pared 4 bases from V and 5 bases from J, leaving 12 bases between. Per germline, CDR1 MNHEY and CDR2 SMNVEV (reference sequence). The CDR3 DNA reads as TGTGCCAGCAGTTCTTCAGGGGCGCACGAGCAGTACGTC. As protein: CASSSSGAHEQYV.

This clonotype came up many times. CDR3 coding DNA: TGTGCCAGCAGTCTTAGCGGGACCTACAATGAGCAGTTCTTC. As protein: CASSLSGTYNEQFF. The J gene is TRBJ2-1, the V gene TRBV27, with 8 bases identical to TRBD2. This CDR3 has 14 amino acids. Germline trimming cut 5 bases from V and 2 bases from J; bases unmatched to any gene: 2. Germline lookup yields CDR1 MNHEY and CDR2 SMNVEV (reference sequence).

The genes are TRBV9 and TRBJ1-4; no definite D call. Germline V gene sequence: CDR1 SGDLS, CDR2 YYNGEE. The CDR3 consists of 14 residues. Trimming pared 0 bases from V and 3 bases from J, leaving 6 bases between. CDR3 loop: CASSVDGSNEKLFF. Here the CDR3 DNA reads TGTGCCAGCAGCGTAGACGGTTCTAATGAAAAACTGTTTTTT.

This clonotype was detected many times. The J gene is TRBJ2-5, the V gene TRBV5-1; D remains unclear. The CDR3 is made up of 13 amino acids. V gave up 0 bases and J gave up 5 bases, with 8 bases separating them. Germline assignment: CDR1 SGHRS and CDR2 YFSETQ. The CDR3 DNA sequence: TGCGCCAGCAGCTTGGGGCCAGCGGAGACCCAGTACTTC. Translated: CASSLGPAETQYF.

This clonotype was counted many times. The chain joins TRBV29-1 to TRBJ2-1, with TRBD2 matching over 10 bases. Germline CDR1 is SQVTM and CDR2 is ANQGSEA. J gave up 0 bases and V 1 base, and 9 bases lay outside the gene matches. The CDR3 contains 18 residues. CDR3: CSVEGASGSSSSYNEQFF. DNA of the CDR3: TGCAGCGTTGAAGGGGCTAGCGGGAGTTCGAGCTCCTACAATGAGCAGTTCTTC.

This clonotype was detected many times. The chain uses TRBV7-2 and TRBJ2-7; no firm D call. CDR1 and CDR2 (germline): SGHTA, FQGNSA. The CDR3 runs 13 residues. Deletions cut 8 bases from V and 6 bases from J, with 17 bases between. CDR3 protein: CASGMGLPGEQYF. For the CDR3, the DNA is TGTGCCAGCGGTATGGGTCTTCCCGGCGAGCAGTACTTC.

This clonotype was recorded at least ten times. The chain's CDR3 is CASSPGTSGRHEQYF. Written as DNA, the CDR3 is TGTGCCAGCAGTCCCGGGACTAGCGGGCGCCACGAGCAGTACTTC. The chain carries TRBV28 and TRBJ2-7; the match to TRBD2 covers 12 bases. Germline V gene lookup returns CDR1 MDHEN and CDR2 SYDVKM. The CDR3 runs to 15 residues. J was trimmed by 5 bases and V by 5 bases; bases with no gene match: 7. The full variable domain, completed using reference TRBV28 and TRBJ2-7, is DVKVTQSSRYLVKRTGEKVFLECVQDMDHENMFWYRQDPGLGLRLIYFSYDVKMKEKGDIPEGYSVSREKKERFSLILESASTNQTSMYLCASSPGTSGRHEQYFGPGTRLTVT.

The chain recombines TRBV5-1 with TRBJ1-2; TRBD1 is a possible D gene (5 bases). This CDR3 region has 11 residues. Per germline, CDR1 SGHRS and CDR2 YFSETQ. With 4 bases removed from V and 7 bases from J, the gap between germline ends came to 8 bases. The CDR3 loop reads CASSVGTGYTF. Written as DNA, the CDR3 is TGCGCCAGCAGCGTTGGGACTGGCTACACCTTC.

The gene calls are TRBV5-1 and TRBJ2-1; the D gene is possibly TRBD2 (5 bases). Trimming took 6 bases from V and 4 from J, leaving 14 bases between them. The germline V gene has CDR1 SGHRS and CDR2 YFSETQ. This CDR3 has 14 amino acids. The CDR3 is CASTNRGRYNEQFF. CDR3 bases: TGCGCCAGCACCAACCGAGGGCGGTACAATGAGCAGTTCTTC.